This TCR beta chain was recovered during a study of blood T cell repertoires in COVID-19. Study context: Both acute and convalescent COVID-19 samples were obtained from the United States, Italy and Spain.

Authors' methods: Using reference gene primer amplification, nucleated cell counts were estimated. This table comes from immunoSEQ multiplex PCR, and its TCRdb copy is limited to in-frame clones, with some not included. V and J calls plus clone size are reproduced from that table; the DNA served to infer D and trimming. The data hold roughly 380,000 clones, with over 75% observed a single time. Two negative PCRs, clearance, or symptom resolution characterized the recovered Cohort 3 donors. The germline V gene encodes CDR1 SGHTA and CDR2 FQGTGA. J gave up 7 bases and V 4 bases, and 12 bases lay outside the gene matches. CDR3 length: 16 residues.

Source material: PBMCs or T cells enriched from blood (not recorded which). The V call is TRBV7-3, the J call TRBJ2-2, with 7 bases aligning to TRBD1. This TCR derives from a woman in her twenties or thirties who had recovered from COVID-19. The CDR3 nucleotides read TGTGCCAGCAGCTCGCTCCCGAGACAGGGCGTCGGGGAGCTGTTTTTT. Translation: CASSSLPRQGVGELFF.